The T cell receptor (beta chain) under discussion was sequenced for a study of identical twins. Study-level points and caveats: Clonotypes of the beta chain that were abundant in cord blood carried fewer insertions (memory repertoires showed none). Recombination models fit unrelated individuals' TCR alpha sharing but underestimated twins'.

This clonotype has a count of ten or more. Its antigen remains unknown. The germline CDR1 and CDR2 sequences are SGHAT and FQNNGV. This CDR3 has 14 amino acids. V gave up 5 bases and J gave up 4 bases; unmatched junction bases: 5. After template switching added a universal primer site, the resulting cDNA carried unique molecular identifiers. TCRdb itself ran the 5' RACE reads through MiXCR, one entry per CDR3 protein. The sample has under 400,000 distinct CDR3 sequences, roughly 9% seen once. The rearrangement links TRBV11-2 to TRBJ2-7; the match to TRBD1 covers 10 bases. The TCR was taken from a woman in her 50s in good health. Specimen: naive T cells sorted from blood. CDR3 nucleotide sequence: TGTGCCAGCAGCGGCGGACAGGGGGTGTACGAGCAGTACTTC. Amino acids: CASSGGQGVYEQYF.